This TCR beta chain was recorded in a study of vaccination effects on CD4 cells after COVID-19. CDR3 size: 17 residues. CDR1 and CDR2 (germline): KGHDR, SFDVKD. J lost 8 bases, V lost 1 base, and 6 bases had no gene match. Using viral peptide pools, the ViraFEST assay grew out antigen-specific CD4+ T cells prior to sequencing. The authors isolated CD4+ T cells after about 10 days of culture. Libraries were prepared by immunoSEQ multiplex PCR; TCRdb keeps only in-frame clonotypes and omits some of them. The sample records about 79,000 clones, 74% being singletons. Regarding this clone: Its cognate antigen is unknown.

This sequence was found in a human donor who received a COVID-19 vaccine. This chain links TRBV24-1 with TRBJ2-1; 14 bases agree with TRBD2. Material: CD4+ T cells from PBMCs cultured with HCoV-229E spike peptides, obtained before COVID-19 vaccination. In DNA form, the CDR3 reads TGTGCCACCAGTGATTTTTGGACTAGCGGGGGGTTGGATGAGCAGTTCTTC. Protein sequence: CATSDFWTSGGLDEQFF.